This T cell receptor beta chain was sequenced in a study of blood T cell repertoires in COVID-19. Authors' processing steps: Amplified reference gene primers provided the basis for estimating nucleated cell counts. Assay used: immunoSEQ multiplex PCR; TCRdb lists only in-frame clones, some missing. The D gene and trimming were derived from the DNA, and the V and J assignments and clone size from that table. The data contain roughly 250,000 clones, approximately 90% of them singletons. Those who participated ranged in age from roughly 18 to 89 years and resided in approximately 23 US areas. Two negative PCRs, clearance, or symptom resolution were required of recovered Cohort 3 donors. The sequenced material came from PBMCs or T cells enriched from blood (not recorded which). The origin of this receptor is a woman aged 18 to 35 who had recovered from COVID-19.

The CDR3: CASRRQGKNIQYF. In DNA, the CDR3 is TGTGCCAGCAGACGTCAGGGCAAAAACATTCAGTACTTC. The V call is TRBV7-2, the J call TRBJ2-4; D possibly corresponds to TRBD1 (5 bases). The CDR3 is 13 amino acids. V lost 6 bases and J lost 3, with 9 bases in between. Germline values: CDR1 SGHTA, CDR2 FQGNSA.